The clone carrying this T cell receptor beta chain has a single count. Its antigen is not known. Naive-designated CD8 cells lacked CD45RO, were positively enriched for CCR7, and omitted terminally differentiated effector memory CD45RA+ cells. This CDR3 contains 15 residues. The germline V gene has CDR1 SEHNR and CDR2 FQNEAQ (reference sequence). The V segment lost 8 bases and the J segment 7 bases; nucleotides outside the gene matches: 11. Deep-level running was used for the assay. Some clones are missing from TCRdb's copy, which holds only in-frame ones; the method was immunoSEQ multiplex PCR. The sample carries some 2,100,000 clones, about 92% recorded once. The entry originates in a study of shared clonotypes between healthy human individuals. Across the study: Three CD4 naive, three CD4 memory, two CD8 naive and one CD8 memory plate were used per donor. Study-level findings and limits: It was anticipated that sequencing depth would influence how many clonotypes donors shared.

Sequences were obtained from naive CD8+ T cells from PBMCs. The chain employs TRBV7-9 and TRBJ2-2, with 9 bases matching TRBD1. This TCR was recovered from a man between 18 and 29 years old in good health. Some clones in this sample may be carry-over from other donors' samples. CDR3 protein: CASGPLVGQGGELFF. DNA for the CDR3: TGTGCCAGCGGCCCTCTGGTGGGACAGGGCGGGGAGCTGTTTTTT.